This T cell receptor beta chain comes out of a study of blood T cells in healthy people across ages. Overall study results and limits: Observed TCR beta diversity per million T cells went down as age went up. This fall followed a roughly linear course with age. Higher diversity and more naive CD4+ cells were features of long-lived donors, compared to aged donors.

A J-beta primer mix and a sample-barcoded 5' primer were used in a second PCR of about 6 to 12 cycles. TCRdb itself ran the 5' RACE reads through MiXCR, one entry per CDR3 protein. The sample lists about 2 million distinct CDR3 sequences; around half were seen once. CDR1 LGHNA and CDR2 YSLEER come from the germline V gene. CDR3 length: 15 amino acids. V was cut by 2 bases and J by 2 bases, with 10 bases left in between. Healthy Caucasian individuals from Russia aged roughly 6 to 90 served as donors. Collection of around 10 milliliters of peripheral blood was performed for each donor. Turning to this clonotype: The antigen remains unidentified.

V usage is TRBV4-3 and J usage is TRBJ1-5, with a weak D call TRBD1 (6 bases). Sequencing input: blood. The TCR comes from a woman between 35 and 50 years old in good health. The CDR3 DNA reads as TGCGCCAGCAGCCAAACAGGGTCACGCAATCAGCCCCAGCATTTT. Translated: CASSQTGSRNQPQHF.